Given below is one TCR beta chain in context. The antigen is undetermined. There were TCR beta CDR3 regions amplified from RNA transcripts. First-round RT-PCR with HTBI primers amplified the TCR CDR3 region. One entry per CDR3 protein results from TCRdb running MiXCR on the multiplex PCR reads. The sample lists around 290,000 distinct CDR3 sequences, about an eighth occurring once. These data are taken from a study of T cells in Graves' hyperthyroidism and ophthalmopathy. Overall study context: Blood from the periphery was taken at initial diagnosis, before any treatment.

General study findings and limits: For ophthalmopathy, model prediction preceded onset by a median around 7 months. Ophthalmopathy was separated from stable hyperthyroidism by a 13 V-J model. Within blood appeared most thyroid clonotypes that had expanded above 0.001.

This receptor was identified in a woman in her 30s with Graves' hyperthyroidism that later progressed to Graves' ophthalmopathy. The sequencing sample was made of blood.

CDR3 residues: CASSRGQGATTQYF. The CDR3 nucleotides are TGTGCCAGTAGTAGAGGACAGGGGGCTACGACCCAGTACTTC. The chain has TRBV19 and TRBJ2-5, with 11 bases lining up with TRBD1. The J segment lost 7 bases and the V segment lost 4 bases, leaving 5 bases of the junction unmatched. CDR1 is LNHDA, CDR2 SQIVND, per germline (reference sequence). CDR3 length: 14 residues.